One sample yielded the 22 T cell receptor beta chains listed below, sequenced in a study of regulatory T cells in long-lasting Graves disease. Through Arm-PCR of CDR3 regions and iRepertoire HTBI primers, TCR beta libraries were built. TCRdb re-called the multiplex PCR reads with MiXCR, one entry per CDR3 protein. This sample has around 500,000 distinct CDR3 sequences, with more than 20% found just once. This sample's time point: persistent/refractory GD, antithyroid drugs over 5 years with positive TRAb. RNA isolated from PBMCs was used to make the TCR library. The specimen was peripheral blood mononuclear cells (PBMCs), collected when the disease was refractory, from a patient treated with antithyroid drugs. Receptors were obtained from a female donor with Graves disease.

The gene calls are TRBV9 and TRBJ1-1, with 8 bases lining up with TRBD1. J gave up 4 bases and V 2 bases, and 7 bases lay outside the gene matches. Germline V gene data show CDR1 as SGDLS and CDR2 as YYNGEE. The CDR3 length is 15 residues. The CDR3 sequence is CASSVAGTGGTEAFF. The CDR3 bases are TGTGCCAGCAGCGTGGCCGGAACAGGGGGCACTGAAGCTTTCTTT. Filled out from reference TRBV9 and TRBJ1-1, the complete variable domain reads DSGVTQTPKHLITATGQRVTLRCSPRSGDLSVYWYQQSLDQGLQFLIQYYNGEERAKGNILERFSAQQFPDLHSELNLSSLELGDSALYFCASSVAGTGGTEAFFGQGTRLTVV.

The chain employs TRBV30 and TRBJ1-5, with TRBD1 as a possible D gene (6 bases). Germline values: CDR1 GTSNPN, CDR2 SVGIG (reference sequence). The V gene lost 3 bases and the J gene lost 1 base, with 7 bases spanning the gap. CDR3 length equals 13 residues. For the CDR3, the DNA is TGTGCCTGGAGCGGACAGAGCAATCAGCCCCAGCATTTT. This sequence encodes CAWSGQSNQPQHF.

The chain employs TRBV7-8 and TRBJ2-3; possibly TRBD2 for D (6 bases). The germline CDR1 and CDR2 sequences are SGHVS and FQNEAQ. The germline V and J ends were trimmed by 6 bases and 8 bases, with 21 bases remaining between them. CDR3 size: 15 residues. CDR3: CASRPPGLKIGTQYF. The DNA for the CDR3 is TGTGCCAGCAGGCCGCCGGGACTGAAGATCGGTACGCAGTATTTT.

The rearrangement uses TRBV11-2 and TRBJ2-7, with 8 nucleotides matching TRBD2. Trimming removed 2 bases from V and 3 bases from J; junction bases left unmatched: 6. CDR3 length equals 15 residues. The germline V gene encodes CDR1 SGHAT and CDR2 FQNNGV. The CDR3 nucleotides are TGTGCCAGCAGCTTAAAAGCGGGAGTGAACTACGAGCAGTACTTC. Translating it yields CASSLKAGVNYEQYF. The complete variable domain, with remaining parts taken from reference TRBV11-2 and TRBJ2-7, reads EAGVAQSPRYKIIEKRQSVAFWCNPISGHATLYWYQQILGQGPKLLIQFQNNGVVDDSQLPKDRFSAERLKGVDSTLKIQPAKLEDSAVYLCASSLKAGVNYEQYFGPGTRLTVT.

The chain recombines TRBV28 with TRBJ2-7; tentatively, D is TRBD2 (6 bases). The CDR3 loop spans 15 amino acids. Per germline, CDR1 MDHEN and CDR2 SYDVKM. The V gene lost 3 bases and the J gene lost 0 bases, with 12 bases spanning the gap. The CDR3 is CASSFGRQASYEQYF. For the CDR3, the DNA is TGTGCCAGCAGTTTTGGGAGGCAGGCCTCCTACGAGCAGTACTTC.

The sample holds a few counts of this clonotype. CDR3 residues: CSAPGTTNTEAFF. The DNA for the CDR3 is TGCAGCGCACCCGGGACTACGAACACTGAAGCTTTCTTT. The rearrangement uses TRBV29-1 and TRBJ1-1; D is possibly TRBD1 (5 bases). Looked up from germline, CDR1 is SQVTM and CDR2 is ANQGSEA. This CDR3 is built from 13 residues. V was pared by 7 bases and J by 1 base, with 13 bases between.

The chain has TRBV6-2 or TRBV6-3 and TRBJ2-1, with D maybe TRBD2 (5 bases). Germline values: CDR1 MNHEY, CDR2 SVGEGT. This CDR3 region has 17 residues. Trimming pared 4 bases from V and 12 bases from J, leaving 28 bases between. This CDR3 is CASSLSSAIHHGDPQFF. For the CDR3, the DNA is TGTGCCAGCAGTTTATCGAGTGCTATCCACCACGGGGATCCGCAGTTCTTC.

This CDR3 is CASSQVGRTEAFF. The CDR3 DNA is TGCGCCAGCAGCCAAGTGGGCAGGACTGAAGCTTTCTTT. The chain has TRBV4-1 and TRBJ1-1; no clear D. The CDR3 has 13 residues. Trimming left V 1 base short and J 5 bases short, with 8 bases between. CDR1 is MGHRA and CDR2 is YSYEKL in the germline V gene.

The rearrangement uses TRBV5-1 and TRBJ1-4; tentatively, D is TRBD1 (6 bases). This CDR3 is 14 amino acids long. V shed 3 bases and J shed 8 bases, with 14 bases lying between them. Germline loops: CDR1 SGHRS, CDR2 YFSETQ. The CDR3 DNA reads as TGCGCCAGCAGCTCTGTCGCCGGGACAGAAAAACTGTTTTTT. Encoded protein: CASSSVAGTEKLFF.

The genes are TRBV6-2 or TRBV6-3 and TRBJ2-7; 8 bases are shared with TRBD1. The CDR3 has 15 residues. Germline V lookup: CDR1 MNHEY, CDR2 SVGEGT. V dropped 6 bases and J dropped 2; count of bases not matched to a gene: 9. CDR3 sequence reads: CASRRGTGGPYEQYF. CDR3 DNA sequence: TGTGCCAGCAGGCGCGGGACAGGTGGACCCTACGAGCAGTACTTC.

With regard to this clonotype: A much larger clone sits a single nucleotide away, making a read error possible. The chain has TRBV20-1 and TRBJ2-7; 8 bases are shared with TRBD2. Per the germline V gene, CDR1 is DFQATT and CDR2 is SNEGSKA (reference sequence). This CDR3 has 17 residues. V shed 4 bases and J 7 bases; nucleotides not matched to a gene: 21. In DNA form, the CDR3 reads TGCAGTGCTACCACGGCTACGGCTAGCGGGCTCCCGGGGGAGCAGTACTTC. This encodes CSATTATASGLPGEQYF.

In this sample, this clonotype turned up many times. V and J are TRBV19 and TRBJ2-5; 9 positions agree with TRBD2. The ends lost 6 bases at V and 4 bases at J; junction bases unmatched: 6. Germline values: CDR1 LNHDA, CDR2 SQIVND (reference sequence). The CDR3 loop spans 14 amino acids. The CDR3 DNA reads TGTGCCAGTAGCCCGGGAGCGGGAGGAGAGACCCAGTACTTC. It specifies CASSPGAGGETQYF.

This chain uses TRBV25-1 with TRBJ2-7; D unresolved. Germline V gene lookup returns CDR1 MGHDK and CDR2 SYGVNS. The CDR3 sequence is 13 residues long. Trimming took 3 bases from V and 4 from J, leaving 10 bases between them. The CDR3 region is CASSEPLFYEQYF. Here the CDR3 DNA reads TGTGCCAGCAGTGAGCCCTTGTTTTACGAGCAGTACTTC.

This clonotype was counted ten times or more. The chain links TRBV20-1 to TRBJ2-5, with TRBD2 matching over 10 bases. This CDR3 contains 15 residues. Per the germline V gene, CDR1 is DFQATT and CDR2 is SNEGSKA (reference sequence). Trimming cost V 6 bases and J 5 bases; bases outside gene matches: 12. The CDR3 coding sequence is TGCAGTGCAAATTTAGCGGGAGGCCCAGGGGAGACCCAGTACTTC. This sequence encodes CSANLAGGPGETQYF.

This clonotype was observed many times. The rearrangement links TRBV12-3 or TRBV12-4 to TRBJ2-5, with 8 bases identical to TRBD1. Unmatched junction bases numbered 7, after V lost 6 bases and J lost 1 base. The CDR3 runs 15 residues. The CDR3 nucleotides are TGTGCCAGCAGGCAGCCAGGGGGCTCCCAAGAGACCCAGTACTTC. Residues: CASRQPGGSQETQYF.

This clonotype was recorded many times. The chain combines TRBV28 with TRBJ2-1; 7 bases line up with TRBD2. Germline V lookup: CDR1 MDHEN, CDR2 SYDVKM. This CDR3 has 14 amino acids. After removal of 5 bases from V and 7 bases from J, the junction contained 8 bases not matched to a gene. The CDR3 coding sequence is TGTGCCAGCAGTCGAAGCGGGACTGCAAATGAGCAGTTCTTC. It yields the protein CASSRSGTANEQFF.

The chain is built from TRBV12-3 or TRBV12-4 and TRBJ2-7; 8 bases map to TRBD2. The CDR3 covers 14 residues. J gave up 2 bases and V 7 bases, and 7 bases lay outside the gene matches. The CDR3 nucleotides read TGTGCCAGCACCTTGGGCGGGAGGACCTACGAGCAGTACTTC. Its translation is CASTLGGRTYEQYF.

This clonotype showed up many times. J is TRBJ2-5 and V is TRBV6-1; a possible D gene is TRBD1 (6 bases). The V end lost 8 bases, the J end lost 0 bases, and 13 bases lay between the germline ends. This CDR3 spans 14 amino acids. Looked up from germline, CDR1 is MNHNS and CDR2 is SASEGT. The CDR3 here is CASVAQGDQETQYF. The CDR3, as DNA: TGTGCCAGCGTTGCACAGGGAGACCAAGAGACCCAGTACTTC.

This chain joins TRBV5-1 and TRBJ2-1; 15 positions agree with TRBD2. This CDR3 region has 16 residues. Germline trimming cut 4 bases from V and 7 bases from J; bases unmatched to any gene: 6. Germline CDR1 and CDR2: SGHRS and YFSETQ. CDR3 residues: CASSPGTSGRKNEQFF. CDR3 nucleotide sequence: TGCGCCAGCAGCCCTGGGACTAGCGGGAGGAAGAATGAGCAGTTCTTC.

This clonotype was seen ten or more times. This rearrangement joins TRBV29-1 to TRBJ1-1; tentatively, D is TRBD1 (5 bases). This CDR3 spans 13 amino acids. Germline values: CDR1 SQVTM, CDR2 ANQGSEA. V dropped 3 bases and J dropped 1 base, with 9 bases sitting between them. In DNA, the CDR3 is TGCAGCGTTGACAGGGCGGCGAACACTGAAGCTTTCTTT. Protein sequence: CSVDRAANTEAFF. Full variable domain (rest looked up from reference TRBV29-1 and TRBJ1-1): SAVISQKPSRDICQRGTSLTIQCQVDSQVTMMFWYRQQPGQSLTLIATANQGSEATYESGFVIDKFPISRPNLTFSTLTVSNMSPEDSSIYLCSVDRAANTEAFFGQGTRLTVV.

This clonotype was observed at least ten times. The chain uses TRBV6-1 and TRBJ2-5; 9 positions match TRBD1. CDR1 and CDR2 (germline): MNHNS, SASEGT. This CDR3 has 16 residues. Trimming took 5 bases from V and 3 from J; bases not matched to a gene: 10. CDR3 region: CASSPPDRGWEETQYF. CDR3 DNA sequence: TGTGCCAGCAGTCCCCCGGACAGGGGTTGGGAAGAGACCCAGTACTTC.

The chain uses TRBV19 and TRBJ1-2; a weak D match, TRBD1 (5 bases). Germline assignment: CDR1 LNHDA and CDR2 SQIVND (reference sequence). The CDR3 has 13 amino acids. Deletions cut 6 bases from V and 5 bases from J, with 13 bases between. In DNA form, the CDR3 reads TGTGCCAGTAGCGGGACCTCACCGTATGGCTACACCTTC. Amino acid sequence: CASSGTSPYGYTF.